This TCR beta chain is from a study of T cells in Graves' hyperthyroidism and ophthalmopathy. The J segment lost 1 base and the V segment lost 0 bases, leaving 8 bases of the junction unmatched. The CDR3 length is 16 residues. Germline CDR1 and CDR2: DFQATT and SNEGSKA (reference sequence). Fresh peripheral blood, approximately 10 ml, yielded the PBMCs. Amplified TCR beta CDR3 regions derived from RNA transcripts. The HTBI set primed first-round TCR CDR3 RT-PCR. TCRdb re-called the multiplex PCR reads with MiXCR, one entry per CDR3 protein. The sample carries over 350,000 distinct CDR3 sequences, about 18% recorded once. This clonotype was counted many times. Its antigen remains unknown. Study-level results: Blood also carried most thyroid clonotypes expanded above 0.001.

The chain uses TRBV20-1 and TRBJ1-2, with TRBD1 matching 7 bases. Specimen: blood. The sequence was collected from a man aged 18 to 30 with Graves' ophthalmopathy. As DNA, the CDR3 is TGCAGTGCTAGAGATCAACAGGGGCCGATTAACTATGGCTACACCTTC. The encoded protein is CSARDQQGPINYGYTF.